This T cell receptor beta chain originates from a study of CD8+CD57+ T cells in acquired aplastic anemia. Study-wide findings and caveats: Patients did not significantly differ from controls in CD8+ Simpson's diversity.

Remarks on this clonotype: Antigen: not known. A much larger clone differs by one base, so this may be a read error.

Before being chosen for sequencing, patients had shown CD8+CD57+ cell expansion by flow cytometry. This CDR3 comprises 16 residues. Germline loops: CDR1 SGHVS, CDR2 FNYEAQ. Using genomic DNA as the template, TCR beta VDJ and CDR3 profiling was carried out. TCRdb re-called the reads with MiXCR, one entry per CDR3 protein. This table holds roughly 500,000 distinct CDR3 sequences, around 32% found once. Sequencing was carried out using sorted CD4+, CD8+, or CD8+CD57+ T cells (not recorded which) from PBMCs. This sequence originates from a human donor with aplastic anemia. The J gene is TRBJ2-7, the V gene TRBV7-6; D possibly corresponds to TRBD2 (5 bases). The CDR3 bases are TGTGCCAGCAGCGGAGAGAGGGTAGATGGTTCCTACCAGCAGTACTTC. It encodes CASSGERVDGSYQQYF.